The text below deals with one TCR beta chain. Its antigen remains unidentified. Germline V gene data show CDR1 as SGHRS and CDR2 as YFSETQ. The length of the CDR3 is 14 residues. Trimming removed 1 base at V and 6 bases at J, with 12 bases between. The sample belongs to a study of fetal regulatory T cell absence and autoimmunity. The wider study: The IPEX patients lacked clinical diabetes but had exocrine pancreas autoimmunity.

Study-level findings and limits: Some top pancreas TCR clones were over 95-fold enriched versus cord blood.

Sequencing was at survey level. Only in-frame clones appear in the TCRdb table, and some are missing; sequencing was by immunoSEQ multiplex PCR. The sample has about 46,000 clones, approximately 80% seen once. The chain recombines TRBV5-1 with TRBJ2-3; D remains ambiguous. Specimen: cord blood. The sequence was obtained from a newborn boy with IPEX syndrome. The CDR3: CASSLFLGVDTQYF. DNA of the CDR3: TGCGCCAGCAGCTTGTTTTTAGGAGTGGATACGCAGTATTTT.